This is a list of T cell receptor beta chains from one sample in a study of shared clonotypes between healthy human individuals. TCRdb keeps only in-frame clones here, not all; method: immunoSEQ multiplex PCR. This table holds over 150,000 clones, 66% found once. The sample taken for sequencing was memory CD4+ T cells sorted from blood. All receptors come from a man aged 25 to 45 in good health. Each CDR3 is given with its conserved first and last residue. Each record gives: clone size, J gene, V gene, D gene, CDR3 protein, CDR3 DNA. The D gene is left open where the match is weak. Not every row has a clone size; where given, it reads once, few, many or a size class.

abundance: .; j_gene: TRBJ1-4; v_gene: TRBV11-2; d_gene: TRBD1; CDR3aa: CASSKDRGDEKLFF; CDR3nt: TGTGCCAGCAGCAAGGACAGGGGAGATGAAAAACTGTTTTTT
abundance: once; j_gene: TRBJ2-1; v_gene: TRBV13; d_gene: TRBD2; CDR3aa: CASSFTSGLGNEQFF; CDR3nt: TGTGCCAGCAGCTTCACTAGCGGGCTGGGGAATGAGCAGTTCTTC
abundance: .; j_gene: TRBJ1-5; v_gene: TRBV27; d_gene: .; CDR3aa: CASGPSQGNQPQHF; CDR3nt: TGTGCCAGCGGCCCGTCACAGGGCAATCAGCCCCAGCATTTT
abundance: .; j_gene: TRBJ1-4; v_gene: TRBV5-5; d_gene: .; CDR3aa: CASSRGVGEEKLFF; CDR3nt: TGTGCCAGCAGCAGAGGGGTTGGTGAAGAAAAACTGTTTTTT
abundance: .; j_gene: TRBJ2-1; v_gene: TRBV25-1; d_gene: .; CDR3aa: CASSETLGGSSYNEQFF; CDR3nt: TGTGCCAGCAGTGAAACTCTTGGCGGCAGCTCCTACAATGAGCAGTTCTTC
abundance: .; j_gene: TRBJ2-2; v_gene: TRBV2; d_gene: .; CDR3aa: CASSEARVPTGELFF; CDR3nt: TGTGCCAGCAGTGAAGCGCGGGTACCGACCGGGGAGCTGTTTTTT
abundance: .; j_gene: TRBJ2-3; v_gene: TRBV6-6; d_gene: .; CDR3aa: CASSPRDGVTDTQYF; CDR3nt: TGTGCCAGCAGCCCGCGGGACGGAGTCACAGATACGCAGTATTTT
abundance: .; j_gene: TRBJ2-3; v_gene: TRBV2; d_gene: TRBD2; CDR3aa: CASSDEAGVDTQYF; CDR3nt: TGTGCCAGCAGTGACGAAGCGGGAGTAGATACGCAGTATTTT
abundance: few; j_gene: TRBJ2-7; v_gene: TRBV28; d_gene: TRBD2; CDR3aa: CASSSNGLARSYEQYF; CDR3nt: TGTGCCAGCAGTTCCAATGGACTAGCGAGGTCCTACGAGCAGTACTTC
abundance: .; j_gene: TRBJ2-1; v_gene: TRBV7-9; d_gene: TRBD2; CDR3aa: CASSRSGTREQFF; CDR3nt: TGTGCCAGCAGCCGGAGCGGGACTCGAGAGCAGTTCTTC
abundance: .; j_gene: TRBJ1-2; v_gene: TRBV5-1; d_gene: TRBD1; CDR3aa: CASSLGQGIYGYTF; CDR3nt: TGCGCCAGCAGCTTGGGACAGGGGATTTATGGCTACACCTTC
abundance: .; j_gene: TRBJ1-3; v_gene: TRBV2; d_gene: .; CDR3aa: CASSSRTVGNTIYF; CDR3nt: TGTGCCAGCAGTTCTAGGACGGTTGGAAACACCATATATTTT
abundance: .; j_gene: TRBJ2-4; v_gene: TRBV27; d_gene: .; CDR3aa: CASVIRKAKNIQYF; CDR3nt: TGTGCCAGCGTCATTAGGAAGGCCAAAAACATTCAGTACTTC
abundance: few; j_gene: TRBJ1-2; v_gene: TRBV7-8; d_gene: TRBD1; CDR3aa: CASNAGGRVDGYTF; CDR3nt: TGTGCCAGCAACGCAGGGGGCAGGGTTGATGGCTACACCTTC
abundance: .; j_gene: TRBJ2-7; v_gene: TRBV7-7; d_gene: TRBD2; CDR3aa: CASSPRLAGPYEQYF; CDR3nt: TGTGCCAGCAGCCCCCGACTAGCGGGGCCTTACGAGCAGTACTTC
abundance: .; j_gene: TRBJ2-2; v_gene: TRBV27; d_gene: .; CDR3aa: CASSLGRGTGELFF; CDR3nt: TGTGCCAGCAGTTTAGGACGGGGCACCGGGGAGCTGTTTTTT
abundance: once; j_gene: TRBJ2-7; v_gene: TRBV28; d_gene: .; CDR3aa: CASSLTSSEQYF; CDR3nt: TGTGCCAGCAGCCTGACTAGTTCGGAGCAGTACTTC
abundance: once; j_gene: TRBJ2-2; v_gene: TRBV7-2; d_gene: .; CDR3aa: CASSVRHVPGGELFF; CDR3nt: TGTGCCAGCAGCGTAAGACACGTCCCCGGCGGGGAGCTGTTTTTT
abundance: once; j_gene: TRBJ1-2; v_gene: TRBV6-6; d_gene: .; CDR3aa: CASSPPAGTINYGYTF; CDR3nt: TGTGCCAGCAGTCCCCCCGCCGGGACAATTAACTATGGCTACACCTTC
abundance: .; j_gene: TRBJ2-1; v_gene: TRBV28; d_gene: .; CDR3aa: CASSLRKGGLHNEQFF; CDR3nt: TGTGCCAGCAGTTTAAGGAAAGGGGGGCTCCACAATGAGCAGTTCTTC
abundance: .; j_gene: TRBJ2-3; v_gene: TRBV5-4; d_gene: TRBD2; CDR3aa: CASSLWAGAGDTQYF; CDR3nt: TGTGCCAGCAGCTTGTGGGCGGGAGCCGGAGATACGCAGTATTTT
abundance: .; j_gene: TRBJ1-5; v_gene: TRBV19; d_gene: TRBD1; CDR3aa: CASSRTPGTGPHQPQHF; CDR3nt: TGTGCCAGTAGTAGGACGCCAGGGACAGGGCCCCATCAGCCCCAGCATTTT
abundance: .; j_gene: TRBJ2-7; v_gene: TRBV20-1; d_gene: .; CDR3aa: CSASGSEQYF; CDR3nt: TGCAGTGCTAGCGGGAGCGAGCAGTACTTC
abundance: once; j_gene: TRBJ2-2; v_gene: TRBV7-7; d_gene: .; CDR3aa: CASSLDPLTPGELFF; CDR3nt: TGTGCTAGCAGCTTAGACCCACTTACCCCCGGGGAGCTGTTTTTT
abundance: .; j_gene: TRBJ2-7; v_gene: TRBV6-1; d_gene: TRBD1; CDR3aa: CASGRDRGFYEQYF; CDR3nt: TGTGCCAGTGGCCGGGACAGGGGCTTCTACGAGCAGTACTTC
abundance: .; j_gene: TRBJ2-7; v_gene: TRBV5-1; d_gene: .; CDR3aa: CASSLSGYEQYF; CDR3nt: TGCGCCAGCAGTCTCTCGGGATACGAGCAGTACTTC